A selection of T cell receptor beta chains follows, all from one sample in a study of vaccination and CD4 T cells after COVID-19. MiXCR was run by TCRdb on the PCR reads, yielding one entry per CDR3 protein. The sample shows roughly 19,000 distinct CDR3 sequences, roughly 58% of them seen only once. Antigens for these TCRs are unknown. This specimen was CD4+ T cells from blood, cultured in vitro, taken before SARS-CoV-2 vaccination. The receptor set was obtained from a human donor who had recovered from COVID-19. Both conserved end residues are trimmed from each CDR3. D genes are given only for firm matches.

>TRBJ2-7|NA|TRBV20-1
SAVGGLGSYEQY
>TRBJ2-3|NA|TRBV7-9
ASSFSSAATDTQY
>TRBJ1-5|TRBD1|TRBV6-9
ASSYGQGIQPQH
>TRBJ1-1|NA|TRBV30
AWGLNTEAF
>TRBJ1-3|NA|TRBV6-5
ASSYPGTGGNTIY
>TRBJ2-2|NA|TRBV7-2
ASSPKPIAVGGAGTGELF
>TRBJ1-1|TRBD1|TRBV27
ASHPTPGQGRTEAF
>TRBJ1-5|NA|TRBV11-2
ASSLSGNQPQH
>TRBJ1-3|NA|TRBV19
ASSTNRPALY
>TRBJ2-2|NA|TRBV6-4
ASSERDTGELF
>TRBJ1-1|NA|TRBV6-5
ASSLEGVNTEAF
>TRBJ2-1|NA|TRBV7-2
ASSSVLGRGYNEQF
>TRBJ1-1|NA|TRBV6-1
ASRRVGDSEAF
>TRBJ2-5|NA|TRBV7-9
ASSPGHGGETQY
>TRBJ2-7|TRBD1|TRBV28
VTLRTGSYEQY
>TRBJ2-5|NA|TRBV7-9
ASSSRDGHQETQY
>TRBJ1-2|TRBD1|TRBV28
ASSPLTGSFGYT
>TRBJ2-7|NA|TRBV6-1
ASSEALRTDYEQY
>TRBJ2-5|TRBD1|TRBV7-9
ASSLGAGDRGQETQY
>TRBJ1-6|NA|TRBV7-3
ASSLVNGSPLH
>TRBJ1-2|NA|TRBV20-1
SARDLGNYGYT
>TRBJ2-2|TRBD2|TRBV6-4
ASSVTSDTGELF
>TRBJ2-2|TRBD2|TRBV24-1
ATGPSGSTGELF
>TRBJ2-4|TRBD1|TRBV5-3
ARLQGAGTKNIQY
>TRBJ1-2|NA|TRBV28
ASSGGAVYGYT
>TRBJ2-5|TRBD2|TRBV6-1
ASRLAGLRETQY